Following are 25 T cell receptor beta chains from one sample sequenced in a study of blood T cell repertoires in COVID-19. Libraries were prepared by immunoSEQ multiplex PCR; TCRdb keeps only in-frame clonotypes and omits some of them. Of 130,000 or so clones listed, around nine tenths are singletons. Specimen: peripheral blood. The receptors shown here come from a man in his 70s with active COVID-19.

This chain uses TRBV6-6 with TRBJ1-5; 8 positions match TRBD1. With 6 bases clipped from V and 3 bases from J, the junction kept 1 base outside the gene matches. The CDR3 consists of 13 residues. Germline V gives CDR1 MNHNY, CDR2 SVGAGI (reference sequence). The CDR3 DNA reads TGTGCCAGCAGGGGACAGGTCAATCAGCCCCAGCATTTT. It translates to CASRGQVNQPQHF.

In its sample, this clone was seen once. The chain employs TRBV4-2 and TRBJ2-7; 7 nucleotides line up with TRBD2. Unmatched junction bases numbered 7, after V lost 4 bases and J lost 4 bases. In germline, CDR1 is LGHNA, CDR2 YNFKEQ. CDR3 length: 14 residues. CDR3 sequence: CASSPGAGEYEQYF. CDR3 bases: TGTGCCAGCAGCCCCGGGGCGGGGGAGTACGAGCAGTACTTC.

The V call is TRBV2, the J call TRBJ1-4, with TRBD1 matching over 9 bases. The CDR3 contains 13 residues. Germline V CDR1 and CDR2: SNHLY, FYNNEI. V was clipped by 6 bases and J by 8 bases; unmatched bases: 4. The CDR3 DNA reads TGTGCCAGCAGGGGACAGGGCGGCGAAAAACTGTTTTTT. The encoded protein is CASRGQGGEKLFF.

The rearrangement links TRBV11-2 to TRBJ2-5; the D gene is possibly TRBD1 (5 bases). The V end was cut by 2 bases, the J end by 5 bases, with 12 bases between. CDR1 and CDR2 (germline): SGHAT, FQNNGV. This CDR3 region has 14 residues. CDR3 DNA: TGTGCCAGCAGCTTAACAGGAGCCAGGGAGACCCAGTACTTC. As protein: CASSLTGARETQYF.

V usage is TRBV5-4 and J usage is TRBJ2-7, with 8 bases matching TRBD2. The CDR3 has 16 amino acids. Germline V lookup: CDR1 SGHNT, CDR2 YYREEE (reference sequence). The trim removed 4 bases at V and 3 bases at J, leaving 12 bases unmatched. The CDR3 loop is CASSRGGRGSSYEQYF. The DNA for the CDR3 is TGTGCCAGCAGCCGGGGGGGGCGCGGGAGTAGCTACGAGCAGTACTTC.

V is TRBV19 and J is TRBJ2-3, with 11 bases matching TRBD1. The V segment lost 3 bases and the J segment 11 bases; nucleotides outside the gene matches: 4. In germline, CDR1 is LNHDA, CDR2 SQIVND (reference sequence). The CDR3 is made up of 13 amino acids. This chain's CDR3 is CASSIRDRGMQYF. DNA of the CDR3: TGTGCCAGTAGTATCCGGGACAGGGGGATGCAGTATTTT.

V gene TRBV7-9 combines with J gene TRBJ2-5, with 7 bases that match TRBD1. The CDR3 spans 13 residues. The V gene's germline CDR1 is SEHNR and CDR2 FQNEAQ (reference sequence). J gave up 5 bases and V 5 bases, and 5 bases lay outside the gene matches. The CDR3 sequence: CASSHRGGETQYF. DNA for the CDR3: TGTGCCAGCAGCCACAGGGGTGGGGAGACCCAGTACTTC.

The CDR3 region is CASSTIQVYGYTF. Here the CDR3 DNA reads TGTGCCAGCAGTACGATACAGGTCTATGGCTACACCTTC. The V call is TRBV28, the J call TRBJ1-2; D might be TRBD1 (5 bases). Germline V CDR1 and CDR2: MDHEN, SYDVKM. V gave up 5 bases and J gave up 4 bases, with 11 bases separating them. The CDR3 contains 13 residues.

This chain links TRBV11-2 with TRBJ2-5; D perhaps matches TRBD2 (6 bases). V was clipped by 2 bases and J by 0 bases, with 10 bases between them. The V gene's germline CDR1 is SGHAT and CDR2 FQNNGV. CDR3 size: 15 residues. The chain's CDR3 is CASSLRAGYQETQYF. DNA of the CDR3: TGTGCCAGCAGCTTACGGGCGGGGTACCAAGAGACCCAGTACTTC. Supplemented by reference TRBV11-2 and TRBJ2-5, the full variable domain reads EAGVAQSPRYKIIEKRQSVAFWCNPISGHATLYWYQQILGQGPKLLIQFQNNGVVDDSQLPKDRFSAERLKGVDSTLKIQPAKLEDSAVYLCASSLRAGYQETQYFGPGTRLLVL.

This clone has a single count. The gene calls are TRBV6-1 and TRBJ2-7; the match to TRBD1 covers 9 bases. Germline trimming cut 2 bases from V and 0 bases from J; bases unmatched to any gene: 2. The germline V gene has CDR1 MNHNS and CDR2 SASEGT. The CDR3 runs 15 residues. CDR3 residues: CASSELQGASYEQYF. In nucleotides, the CDR3 is TGTGCCAGCAGTGAATTACAGGGGGCCTCCTACGAGCAGTACTTC.

This sequence joins TRBV28 and TRBJ2-3; 11 bases align to TRBD2. Losses at the gene ends were 4 bases for V and 6 bases for J; bases not matched to a gene: 6. The germline CDR1 and CDR2 sequences are MDHEN and SYDVKM. CDR3 size: 15 residues. The CDR3 region has the DNA TGTGCCAGCAGTTCTACTAGCGGGAGAGGTGATACGCAGTATTTT. Amino acids: CASSSTSGRGDTQYF.

The rearrangement links TRBV4-1 to TRBJ2-7; 13 positions agree with TRBD2. After removal of 0 bases from V and 5 bases from J, the junction contained 4 bases not matched to a gene. Germline V gene data show CDR1 as MGHRA and CDR2 as YSYEKL. CDR3 length: 16 amino acids. The CDR3 nucleotides are TGCGCCAGCAGCCAAGATTGGACTAGCGGGAGCCACGAGCAGTACTTC. This translates into CASSQDWTSGSHEQYF.

The chain recombines TRBV7-3 with TRBJ2-1; 7 nucleotides line up with TRBD2. Looked up from germline, CDR1 is SGHTA and CDR2 is FQGTGA. V was pared by 0 bases and J by 2 bases, with 10 bases of the junction left unmatched. The CDR3 contains 18 residues. The CDR3 loop reads CASSLTGAAAGAYNEQFF. The CDR3, as DNA: TGTGCCAGCAGCTTAACCGGGGCGGCGGCGGGAGCCTACAATGAGCAGTTCTTC.

The chain employs TRBV2 and TRBJ2-4; D might be TRBD2 (5 bases). Germline V gene lookup returns CDR1 SNHLY and CDR2 FYNNEI. V gave up 5 bases and J gave up 13 bases, with 15 bases separating them. The CDR3 has 12 amino acids. The CDR3 region has the DNA TGTGCCAGCAGTTTCCCGGGATCCCGACAGTACTTC. Translation gives CASSFPGSRQYF.

The V call is TRBV7-2, the J call TRBJ2-4, with 9 positions matching TRBD1. The germline CDR1 and CDR2 sequences are SGHTA and FQGNSA. J was trimmed by 4 bases and V by 0 bases; bases with no gene match: 4. The CDR3 spans 16 residues. DNA of the CDR3: TGTGCCAGCAGCTTAGCGGCCGGGACAGGGAAAAACATTCAGTACTTC. This encodes CASSLAAGTGKNIQYF. The full variable domain, with the rest looked up from reference TRBV7-2 and TRBJ2-4, is GAGVSQSPSNKVTEKGKDVELRCDPISGHTALYWYRQSLGQGLEFLIYFQGNSAPDKSGLPSDRFSAERTGGSVSTLTIQRTQQEDSAVYLCASSLAAGTGKNIQYFGAGTRLSVL.

The chain links TRBV18 to TRBJ1-2, with D hard to call. The CDR3 loop spans 15 amino acids. V was trimmed by 4 bases and J by 4 bases, leaving 16 bases between them. The germline V gene has CDR1 KGHSH and CDR2 LQKENI. The DNA for the CDR3 is TGTGCCAGCTCACGGTCGGGGTCTGAACTCTATGGCTACACCTTC. This gives the protein CASSRSGSELYGYTF.

The V call is TRBV30, the J call TRBJ1-1; no clear D gene. V shed 3 bases and J shed 1 base, with 12 bases lying between them. Per the germline V gene, CDR1 is GTSNPN and CDR2 is SVGIG (reference sequence). The CDR3 length is 14 residues. Here the CDR3 reads CAWSEVVGNTEAFF. CDR3 in DNA: TGTGCCTGGAGCGAGGTCGTGGGGAACACTGAAGCTTTCTTT.

The chain links TRBV27 to TRBJ2-3; 12 nucleotides match TRBD1. The CDR3 is 17 residues long. Trimming removed 8 bases from V and 1 base from J; junction bases left unmatched: 10. Germline assignment: CDR1 MNHEY and CDR2 SMNVEV (reference sequence). This CDR3 reads CASRDRGRGIRTDTQYF. Here the CDR3 DNA reads TGTGCCAGCCGGGACAGGGGGCGCGGGATTCGCACAGATACGCAGTATTTT.

As regards this clone: A much larger clone differs by one base, so this may be a read error. The chain uses TRBV5-1 and TRBJ2-3; D is uncertain. This CDR3 is built from 15 residues. Trimming shortened V by 0 bases and J by 2 bases, and 10 bases separated the two germline ends. Germline values: CDR1 SGHRS, CDR2 YFSETQ. The CDR3 reads CASSLAARATDTQYF. The DNA for the CDR3 is TGCGCCAGCAGCTTGGCAGCGAGAGCCACAGATACGCAGTATTTT.

The chain carries TRBV28 and TRBJ2-7; a possible D gene is TRBD2 (7 bases). Trimming took 6 bases from V and 5 from J, leaving 20 bases between them. The CDR3 has 15 residues. CDR1 and CDR2 (germline): MDHEN, SYDVKM. This chain's CDR3 is CASSPMGGAHNEQYF. DNA of the CDR3: TGTGCCAGCAGCCCAATGGGGGGGGCGCATAACGAGCAGTACTTC.

This rearrangement joins TRBV24-1 to TRBJ2-3; 8 positions agree with TRBD1. The CDR3 has 15 residues. Germline loops: CDR1 KGHDR, CDR2 SFDVKD. Unmatched junction bases numbered 3, after V lost 4 bases and J lost 1 base. Here the CDR3 DNA reads TGTGCCACCAGTGACCTGGACAGGGGCACAGATACGCAGTATTTT. It encodes CATSDLDRGTDTQYF.

The chain joins TRBV5-1 to TRBJ2-3; 12 bases are shared with TRBD2. The V gene's germline CDR1 is SGHRS and CDR2 YFSETQ. J gave up 4 bases and V 3 bases, and 27 bases lay outside the gene matches. The CDR3 sequence is 23 residues long. CDR3 in amino acids: CASSSPLAGGLRVGWRDADTQYF. CDR3 nucleotides: TGCGCCAGCAGCTCCCCACTAGCGGGAGGTCTCAGGGTAGGGTGGAGAGATGCAGATACGCAGTATTTT.

This chain joins TRBV5-1 and TRBJ2-3, with 7 bases lining up with TRBD2. The CDR3 extends over 15 amino acids. CDR1 and CDR2 from the germline V gene are SGHRS and YFSETQ. Trimming took 5 bases from V and 4 from J; bases not matched to a gene: 10. In nucleotides, the CDR3 is TGCGCCAGCAGGCCTACGGGAGGTGGGGCAGATACGCAGTATTTT. Protein: CASRPTGGGADTQYF.

The chain joins TRBV5-6 to TRBJ1-6, with D unclear. Germline assignment: CDR1 SGHDT and CDR2 YYEEEE. V lost 6 bases and J 3 bases, leaving 4 bases between the germline ends. This CDR3 has 12 residues. CDR3 residues: CASNSYNSPLHF. CDR3 nucleotides: TGTGCCAGCAATAGCTATAATTCACCCCTCCACTTT.

The chain's CDR3 is CASSLYRESYEQYF. Here the CDR3 DNA reads TGTGCCAGCAGTTTATACAGGGAAAGTTACGAGCAGTACTTC. V and J are TRBV27 and TRBJ2-7, with a tentative D call TRBD1 (6 bases). This CDR3 is 14 amino acids long. V was pared by 1 base and J by 4 bases, with 11 bases between. CDR1 is MNHEY, CDR2 SMNVEV, per germline (reference sequence).